The 28 T cell receptor beta chains listed next were all sequenced from one sample in a study of T-cell memory formation after mild COVID-19 (dated by TCRdb to about 2021). The library was obtained by 5' RACE. Sequencing instrument: Illumina NovaSeq 6000. Starting from the raw public reads, TCRdb applied fastp trimming at Q25, assembled clones with MiXCR and retained in-frame beta chains. A single entry per CDR3 protein holds the most common genes and DNA from its merged rows. For this sample the table gives roughly 500,000 distinct CDR3 sequences, of which roughly 21% were detected only once. Of the sample, about 12% falls within the top ten clones. Sequenced input: PBMCs or a T cell subset sorted from them (not recorded which). The receptors shown here come from an adult woman who had mild COVID-19 (a few samples of this study predate the infection). The sample titles of this study are shuffled in the database, so cell type and time point are left out; the donor was told from shared clones.

This clonotype came up a few times. V is TRBV27 and J is TRBJ2-1, with 7 bases aligning to TRBD2. The CDR3 contains 14 residues. Germline loops: CDR1 MNHEY, CDR2 SMNVEV (reference sequence). V trimming: 5 bases; J trimming: 9 bases; junction bases outside the gene matches: 10. For the CDR3, the DNA is TGTGCCAGCAGTAATAGCGGGTCCCTTGGTGAGCAGTTCTTC. Translating it yields CASSNSGSLGEQFF.

The chain carries TRBV7-8 and TRBJ1-1; no reliable D call. CDR3 length: 15 amino acids. Germline CDR1 reads SGHVS; CDR2 reads FQNEAQ. Trimming stripped 2 bases from V and 3 bases from J, with 13 bases between. The CDR3 here is CASSLSAYTDTEAFF. CDR3 DNA: TGTGCCAGCAGCTTATCCGCCTACACAGACACTGAAGCTTTCTTT.

This clonotype was seen more than once but under ten times. Its ends do not fully match the called genes, so a read error is possible. This chain uses TRBV7-9 with TRBJ1-2, with D hard to call. The CDR3 has 11 residues. The germline CDR1 and CDR2 sequences are SEHNR and FQNEAQ (reference sequence). This CDR3 is CASSLNRVVAF. DNA for the CDR3: TGTGCCAGCAGCTTAAATCGGGTCGTAGCCTTC. Full variable domain (remainder filled in from reference TRBV7-9 and TRBJ1-2): DTGVSQNPRHKITKRGQNVTFRCDPISEHNRLYWYRQTLGQGPEFLTYFQNEAQLEKSRLLSDRFSAERPKGSFSTLEIQRTEQGDSAMYLCASSLNRVVAFGSGTRLTVV.

The CDR3 DNA follows: TGTGCCACCAGTGACCCGACAGGGGGGAGCACAGATACGCAGTATTTT. It translates to CATSDPTGGSTDTQYF. This sequence joins TRBV24-1 and TRBJ2-3; TRBD1 agrees at 9 bases. Losses at the gene ends were 4 bases for V and 0 bases for J; bases not matched to a gene: 4. The CDR3 length is 16 residues. Germline V CDR1 and CDR2: KGHDR, SFDVKD.

This sequence joins TRBV24-1 and TRBJ2-3; D is undetermined. The CDR3 contains 15 residues. Looked up from germline, CDR1 is KGHDR and CDR2 is SFDVKD. Between the trimmed V and J ends, which lost 3 bases and 0 bases, there was a span of 9 bases. The CDR3 loop is CATSDMRLSTDTQYF. The CDR3, as DNA: TGTGCCACCAGTGATATGAGACTTAGCACAGATACGCAGTATTTT.

This clonotype was found a few times. The rearrangement joins TRBV20-1 to TRBJ2-7, with D possibly TRBD2 on 5 matching bases. This CDR3 is 13 amino acids long. From germline, CDR1 is DFQATT and CDR2 SNEGSKA (reference sequence). V lost 3 bases to trimming and J lost 0 bases, with 9 bases between them. For the CDR3, the DNA is TGCAGTGCTAGTATGCTAGCCTCCTACGAGCAGTACTTC. Amino acid sequence: CSASMLASYEQYF.

The CDR3 loop is CASSLFAGNTGELFF. The CDR3 coding sequence is TGCGCCAGCAGCTTGTTTGCGGGGAACACCGGGGAGCTGTTTTTT. The rearrangement joins TRBV5-1 to TRBJ2-2, with D maybe TRBD2 (5 bases). CDR3 length: 15 amino acids. Germline V gene data show CDR1 as SGHRS and CDR2 as YFSETQ. V lost 1 base, J lost 1 base, and 8 bases lay in between.

This chain uses TRBV6-2 or TRBV6-3 with TRBJ2-1; 8 bases match TRBD2. Per the germline V gene, CDR1 is MNHEY and CDR2 is SVGEGT. The CDR3 is 13 residues long. With 10 bases clipped from V and 3 bases from J, the junction kept 5 bases outside the gene matches. The CDR3 DNA is TGTGCCACGCGGGGGGAAGACTACAATGAGCAGTTCTTC. It encodes CATRGEDYNEQFF.

In this sample, this clonotype turned up a few times. This sequence joins TRBV6-2 or TRBV6-3 and TRBJ2-7; D not resolved. The V end was cut by 7 bases, the J end by 3 bases, with 13 bases between. Germline V gene sequence: CDR1 MNHEY, CDR2 SVGEGT. This CDR3 region has 13 residues. CDR3 loop: CASTQELGYEQYF. In DNA, the CDR3 is TGTGCCAGCACCCAGGAGCTAGGCTACGAGCAGTACTTC.

This clonotype was counted ten times or more. The chain employs TRBV2 and TRBJ1-2; 7 nucleotides match TRBD1. After removal of 6 bases from V and 2 bases from J, the junction contained 12 bases not matched to a gene. Germline lookup yields CDR1 SNHLY and CDR2 FYNNEI. The CDR3 loop spans 16 amino acids. CDR3 protein: CASRKSGRDRNYGYTF. The CDR3 nucleotides are TGTGCCAGCAGGAAAAGTGGAAGGGACAGAAACTATGGCTACACCTTC.

In its sample, this clonotype was seen a few times. The gene calls are TRBV15 and TRBJ2-7; D is unclear. From germline, CDR1 is LNHNV and CDR2 YYDKDF (reference sequence). CDR3 length: 13 amino acids. V lost 4 bases and J 0 bases, leaving 7 bases between the germline ends. The CDR3 DNA reads as TGTGCCACCAGCACGAGGAGCTCCTACGAGCAGTACTTC. Protein product: CATSTRSSYEQYF.

A few counts support this clonotype. The J gene is TRBJ2-3, the V gene TRBV9; the match to TRBD1 covers 10 bases. Germline V gene sequence: CDR1 SGDLS, CDR2 YYNGEE. The CDR3 sequence is 15 residues long. V gave up 2 bases and J gave up 3 bases; unmatched junction bases: 3. In nucleotides, the CDR3 is TGTGCCAGCAGCGTCCGACAGGGGGCAACAGATACGCAGTATTTT. Translated: CASSVRQGATDTQYF.

This clonotype was seen more than once but under ten times. This rearrangement joins TRBV12-3 or TRBV12-4 to TRBJ1-1; D is unresolved. The CDR3 contains 15 residues. Trimming stripped 4 bases from V and 3 bases from J, with 15 bases between. CDR3 amino acids: CASSWGVWRYTEAFF. As DNA, the CDR3 is TGTGCCAGCAGTTGGGGAGTTTGGCGGTACACTGAAGCTTTCTTT.

V gene TRBV19 combines with J gene TRBJ2-5, with 7 bases that match TRBD1. J was trimmed by 2 bases and V by 8 bases; bases with no gene match: 11. The germline V gene has CDR1 LNHDA and CDR2 SQIVND (reference sequence). CDR3 size: 15 residues. The CDR3 protein is CASSPRDSIQETQYF. The CDR3, as DNA: TGTGCCAGTTCCCCCAGGGACAGCATACAAGAGACCCAGTACTTC.

The chain uses TRBV20-1 and TRBJ1-2; TRBD1 might be the D (5 bases). Germline CDR1 DFQATT, CDR2 SNEGSKA (reference sequence). V was trimmed by 2 bases and J by 5 bases, leaving 12 bases between them. This CDR3 comprises 13 residues. The CDR3 loop reads CSARSGLGYGYTF. Written as DNA, the CDR3 is TGCAGTGCTAGATCGGGGCTGGGGTATGGCTACACCTTC.

The CDR3 region is CASSQVMVVNTIYF. CDR3 in DNA: TGCGCCAGCAGCCAAGTGATGGTGGTTAACACCATATATTTT. The genes are TRBV4-1 and TRBJ1-3; D unresolved. Trimming shortened V by 1 base and J by 7 bases, and 11 bases separated the two germline ends. The CDR3 has 14 amino acids. Germline V gives CDR1 MGHRA, CDR2 YSYEKL.

V usage is TRBV7-3 and J usage is TRBJ2-1, with 8 nucleotides matching TRBD2. The V gene end was trimmed by 6 bases and the J gene end by 6 bases; junction bases not matched to a gene: 7. This CDR3 contains 14 residues. Per the germline V gene, CDR1 is SGHTA and CDR2 is FQGTGA. CDR3 DNA: TGTGCCAGCAGTACAAGCGGGAGCGGCAATGAGCAGTTCTTC. It specifies CASSTSGSGNEQFF.

This chain joins TRBV29-1 and TRBJ2-1, with D possibly being TRBD1 (6 bases). The CDR3 has 13 residues. CDR1 and CDR2 from the germline V gene are SQVTM and ANQGSEA. V was pared by 7 bases and J by 12 bases, with 22 bases between. The CDR3 nucleotides are TGCAGCGCCCAGACCTACAGGGCCCAAAGGCAGTTCTTC. It specifies CSAQTYRAQRQFF.

This clonotype was observed a handful of times. The rearrangement uses TRBV9 and TRBJ1-2; TRBD1 is a possible D gene (5 bases). This CDR3 spans 16 amino acids. The V end was cut by 3 bases, the J end by 4 bases, with 19 bases between. Germline loops: CDR1 SGDLS, CDR2 YYNGEE. In DNA form, the CDR3 reads TGTGCCAGCAGCGAGAGTCGGAGAGGGGAAGCCTATGGCTACACCTTC. Protein: CASSESRRGEAYGYTF.

This clonotype was recorded a few times. The V and J genes are TRBV6-1 and TRBJ1-5; no reliable D call. This CDR3 has 10 residues. The germline gives CDR1 MNHNS, CDR2 SASEGT. The V and J ends lost 3 bases and 9 bases respectively, with 3 bases between them. The CDR3 sequence: CASSDGPQHF. CDR3 sequence (DNA): TGTGCCAGCAGTGACGGGCCCCAGCATTTT.

The DNA for the CDR3 is TGTGCCAGCAGCAACGGGGGGGTCCGCTCCGAGCAGTACTTC. It encodes CASSNGGVRSEQYF. The rearrangement links TRBV3-1 to TRBJ2-7; TRBD2 matches 8 bases. V was pared by 5 bases and J by 6 bases, with 9 bases of the junction left unmatched. Germline V CDR1 and CDR2: LGHDT, YNNKEL (reference sequence). This CDR3 has 14 amino acids.

The sample holds a few counts of this clonotype. DNA for the CDR3: TGTGCCAGCACTCCTGACGGGACTAGCGGTTACGAGCAGTACTTC. Protein product: CASTPDGTSGYEQYF. This chain links TRBV27 with TRBJ2-7, with 11 bases identical to TRBD2. The CDR3 sequence is 15 residues long. Germline V gives CDR1 MNHEY, CDR2 SMNVEV (reference sequence). V was pared by 7 bases and J by 4 bases, with 9 bases of the junction left unmatched.

Many counts were recorded for this clonotype. Compared with germline, one end of the junction differs, possibly owing to a read error. The chain employs TRBV5-1 and TRBJ2-1, with TRBD2 identical over 15 bases. CDR1 is SGHRS, CDR2 YFSETQ, per germline. This CDR3 is 15 amino acids long. The CDR3 spells CASSPGLAGGNEQFF. The CDR3 bases are TGTGCCAGCAGCCCGGGACTAGCGGGGGGAAATGAGCAGTTCTTC.

J is TRBJ1-1 and V is TRBV15; D unclear. The CDR3 consists of 13 residues. Trimming left V 11 bases short and J 1 base short, with 14 bases between. Per germline, CDR1 LNHNV and CDR2 YYDKDF (reference sequence). CDR3 in DNA: TGTGCCGTTCAAGGACTCTCGAACACTGAAGCTTTCTTT. Its protein product is CAVQGLSNTEAFF. Combining the CDR3 with reference TRBV15 and TRBJ1-1 gives the whole variable domain DAMVIQNPRYQVTQFGKPVTLSCSQTLNHNVMYWYQQKSSQAPKLLFHYYDKDFNNEADTPDNFQSRRPNTSFCFLDIRSPGLGDTAMYLCAVQGLSNTEAFFGQGTRLTVV.

This clonotype was counted only a few times. The rearrangement uses TRBV9 and TRBJ2-1, with D possibly TRBD2 on 6 matching bases. Per germline, CDR1 SGDLS and CDR2 YYNGEE. This CDR3 comprises 15 residues. Trimming shortened V by 3 bases and J by 2 bases, and 12 bases separated the two germline ends. CDR3 protein: CASSAEGQPYNEQFF. The DNA for the CDR3 is TGTGCCAGCAGCGCGGAGGGGCAACCCTACAATGAGCAGTTCTTC.

V and J are TRBV12-3 or TRBV12-4 and TRBJ2-7; D gene ambiguous. The CDR3 spans 12 residues. With 6 bases removed from V and 5 bases from J, the gap between germline ends came to 11 bases. CDR3 region: CASSPWPNEQYF. CDR3 in DNA: TGTGCCAGCAGCCCCTGGCCAAACGAGCAGTACTTC.

The chain uses TRBV6-5 and TRBJ1-1, with a weak D call TRBD1 (6 bases). V lost 2 bases to trimming and J lost 0 bases, with 13 bases between them. CDR1 is MNHEY and CDR2 is SVGAGI in the germline V gene. The CDR3 loop spans 16 amino acids. CDR3 nucleotides: TGTGCCAGCAGTTACATGGCGGGGGCCCTGAACACTGAAGCTTTCTTT. Amino acids: CASSYMAGALNTEAFF.

This clonotype was detected a few times. The V gene is TRBV7-2, the J gene TRBJ2-5, with 12 bases aligning to TRBD2. CDR3 length: 17 amino acids. J gave up 6 bases and V 5 bases, and 13 bases lay outside the gene matches. Germline CDR1 and CDR2: SGHTA and FQGNSA. The CDR3 nucleotides read TGTGCCAGCAGCCCTTACTCGACTAGCGGGGGTTTCCAGACCCAGTACTTC. Translation: CASSPYSTSGGFQTQYF.